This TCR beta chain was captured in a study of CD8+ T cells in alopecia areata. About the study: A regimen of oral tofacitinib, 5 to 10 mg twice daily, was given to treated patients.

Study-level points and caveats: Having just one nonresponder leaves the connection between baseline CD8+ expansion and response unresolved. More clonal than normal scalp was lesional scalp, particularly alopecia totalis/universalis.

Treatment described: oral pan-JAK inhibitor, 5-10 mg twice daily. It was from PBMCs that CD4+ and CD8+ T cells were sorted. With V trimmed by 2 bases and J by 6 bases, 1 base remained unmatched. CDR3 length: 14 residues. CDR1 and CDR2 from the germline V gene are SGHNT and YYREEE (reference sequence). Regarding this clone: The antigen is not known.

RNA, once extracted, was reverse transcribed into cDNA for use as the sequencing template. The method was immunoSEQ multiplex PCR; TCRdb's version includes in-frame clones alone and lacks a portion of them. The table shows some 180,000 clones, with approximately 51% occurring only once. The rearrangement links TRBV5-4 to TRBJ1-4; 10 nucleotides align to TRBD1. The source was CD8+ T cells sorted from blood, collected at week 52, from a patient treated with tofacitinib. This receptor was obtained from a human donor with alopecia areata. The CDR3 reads CASSLGTGDEKLFF. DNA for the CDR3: TGTGCCAGCAGCTTAGGGACAGGGGATGAAAAACTGTTTTTT.